The 15 T cell receptor beta chains given below trace back to one sample, sequenced in a study of response to subunit inactivated influenza vaccine listed by TCRdb under 2018. The library relied on RT-PCR. For sequencing, an Illumina HiSeq 2500 was employed. The public reads were reanalyzed by TCRdb: fastp trimming at Q25, MiXCR alignment, in-frame beta chains only. Duplicate CDR3 protein sequences are folded into a single record with the most common DNA and genes. A total of over 800,000 distinct CDR3 sequences appear in this sample, 20% to 25% of them only once. The leading ten clones occupy roughly 10% of the sample. Material: PBMCs from blood, obtained about 5 days after vaccination. The source is a man aged 50 to 59 who received an inactivated influenza vaccine. Donor details come from another sample of the same person, matched by shared clones.

This clonotype has more than one count but fewer than ten. CDR3 region: CASSQDGGGVHGYTF. CDR3 DNA: TGCGCCAGCAGCCAAGACGGCGGCGGGGTACATGGCTACACCTTC. V and J are TRBV4-3 and TRBJ1-2; D uncertain. The CDR3 extends over 15 amino acids. Trimming cost V 0 bases and J 6 bases, with 14 bases left between them. Germline assignment: CDR1 LGHNA and CDR2 YSLEER.

The table lists this clonotype with many counts. The V gene is TRBV6-2 or TRBV6-3, the J gene TRBJ2-6, with D uncertain. The CDR3 length is 14 residues. Trimming shortened V by 6 bases and J by 0 bases, and 6 bases separated the two germline ends. Germline assignment: CDR1 MNHEY and CDR2 SVGEGT. DNA of the CDR3: TGTGCCAGCAGCCCCACCTCTGGGGCCAACGTCCTGACTTTC. Its protein product is CASSPTSGANVLTF.

This clonotype has just a few counts. The chain is built from TRBV29-1 and TRBJ1-1, with D tentatively TRBD1 (5 bases). Trimming removed 5 bases from V and 5 bases from J, with 15 bases in between. The CDR3 spans 13 residues. Germline V lookup: CDR1 SQVTM, CDR2 ANQGSEA. The CDR3 loop is CSVCLVAGTEAFF. CDR3 coding DNA: TGCAGCGTTTGTCTCGTGGCAGGGACTGAAGCTTTCTTT.

The chain links TRBV29-1 to TRBJ2-7, with D unresolved. Per germline, CDR1 SQVTM and CDR2 ANQGSEA. With 4 bases removed from V and 6 bases from J, the gap between germline ends came to 16 bases. The CDR3 loop spans 13 amino acids. CDR3 region: CSVVRAQGGEQYF. CDR3 nucleotides: TGCAGCGTTGTTCGGGCCCAAGGCGGCGAGCAGTACTTC.

This clonotype has more than one count but fewer than ten. The chain carries TRBV20-1 and TRBJ1-3; 9 nucleotides align to TRBD1. V shed 4 bases, J shed 4 bases, and the junction held 5 bases outside the gene matches. From germline, CDR1 is DFQATT and CDR2 SNEGSKA (reference sequence). This CDR3 spans 14 amino acids. CDR3 coding DNA: TGCAGTGCTAAACAGGGGGCGGAAGGAAACACCATATATTTT. Protein sequence: CSAKQGAEGNTIYF.

The chain carries TRBV7-9 and TRBJ2-3; TRBD1 matches at 7 bases. Germline assignment: CDR1 SEHNR and CDR2 FQNEAQ (reference sequence). The CDR3 is made up of 12 amino acids. V shed 5 bases, J shed 6 bases, and the junction held 2 bases outside the gene matches. In nucleotides, the CDR3 is TGTGCCAGCAGCGAGGACAGGGATACGCAGTATTTT. This encodes CASSEDRDTQYF.

This clonotype was picked up a small number of times. The CDR3 DNA sequence: TGTGCCAGCAGCGTCAACCCAGGGACGCAGTATTTT. It codes for CASSVNPGTQYF. The chain couples TRBV9 to TRBJ2-3; a weak D match, TRBD1 (5 bases). Looked up from germline, CDR1 is SGDLS and CDR2 is YYNGEE. The CDR3 loop spans 12 amino acids. Trimming left V 2 bases short and J 9 bases short, with 10 bases between. Based on the CDR3 plus reference TRBV9 and TRBJ2-3, the full variable domain is DSGVTQTPKHLITATGQRVTLRCSPRSGDLSVYWYQQSLDQGLQFLIQYYNGEERAKGNILERFSAQQFPDLHSELNLSSLELGDSALYFCASSVNPGTQYFGPGTRLTVL.

This clonotype has a handful of counts. The chain is built from TRBV5-4 and TRBJ1-2; 10 bases fit TRBD1. Germline values: CDR1 SGHNT, CDR2 YYREEE (reference sequence). This CDR3 spans 15 amino acids. Losses at the gene ends were 0 bases for V and 3 bases for J; bases not matched to a gene: 2. The DNA of the CDR3 is TGTGCCAGCAGCTTGGGAGGACAGGGGGACTATGGCTACACCTTC. Translated, it gives CASSLGGQGDYGYTF. Combining the CDR3 with reference TRBV5-4 and TRBJ1-2 gives the whole variable domain ETGVTQSPTHLIKTRGQQVTLRCSSQSGHNTVSWYQQALGQGPQFIFQYYREEENGRGNFPPRFSGLQFPNYSSELNVNALELDDSALYLCASSLGGQGDYGYTFGSGTRLTVV.

This clonotype was recorded a few times. This rearrangement joins TRBV29-1 to TRBJ2-7; 12 bases agree with TRBD2. CDR1 is SQVTM, CDR2 ANQGSEA, per germline. The CDR3 loop spans 14 amino acids. Trimming cost V 5 bases and J 3 bases; bases outside gene matches: 5. The CDR3 nucleotides are TGCAGCGTTTTGCCGGGACTAGCGGGCTACGAGCAGTACTTC. Amino acids: CSVLPGLAGYEQYF.

This sequence joins TRBV11-2 and TRBJ1-1; D is uncertain. CDR3 length: 16 residues. V was clipped by 5 bases and J by 2 bases, with 18 bases between them. Germline V lookup: CDR1 SGHAT, CDR2 FQNNGV. CDR3 in DNA: TGTGCCAGCAGCATCAGGAGAGGACCGACCAACACTGAAGCTTTCTTT. It encodes CASSIRRGPTNTEAFF.

This clonotype was observed a few times. The genes are TRBV9 and TRBJ2-2; D is ambiguous. This CDR3 comprises 14 residues. V was pared by 3 bases and J by 7 bases, with 13 bases between. Germline V gives CDR1 SGDLS, CDR2 YYNGEE. The chain's CDR3 is CASSALTGFGELFF. The CDR3 DNA sequence: TGTGCCAGCAGCGCCCTTACGGGCTTCGGGGAGCTGTTTTTT.

This clonotype was counted ten times or more. The junction and the germline gene differ at one end; a read error may be behind it. The J gene is TRBJ2-1, the V gene TRBV5-1; 11 nucleotides agree with TRBD2. CDR1 SGHRS and CDR2 YFSETQ come from the germline V gene. This CDR3 has 16 residues. In DNA form, the CDR3 reads TGTGCCAGCAGCTTGGCCGGGACTAGCGGATACAATGAGCAGTTCTTC. Amino acids: CASSLAGTSGYNEQFF.

The V gene is TRBV7-9, the J gene TRBJ2-6, with a weak D call TRBD1 (6 bases). This CDR3 has 17 amino acids. V was cut by 0 bases and J by 1 base, with 10 bases left in between. Per germline, CDR1 SEHNR and CDR2 FQNEAQ (reference sequence). CDR3: CASSLASGTSGANVLTF. The CDR3 nucleotides are TGTGCCAGCAGCTTAGCATCTGGGACATCTGGGGCCAACGTCCTGACTTTC.

This clonotype has a handful of counts. The V call is TRBV30, the J call TRBJ2-5, with D possibly being TRBD1 (6 bases). Germline values: CDR1 GTSNPN, CDR2 SVGIG (reference sequence). The V and J ends lost 5 bases and 6 bases respectively, with 16 bases between them. There are 13 residues in the CDR3. The CDR3 DNA reads TGTGCCTGGGCACTACAGGGAATCAAGACCCAGTACTTC. Amino acid sequence: CAWALQGIKTQYF.

The chain links TRBV6-2 or TRBV6-3 to TRBJ2-1; D gene unclear. V was pared by 4 bases and J by 3 bases, with 10 bases between. Per germline, CDR1 MNHEY and CDR2 SVGEGT. The CDR3 contains 14 residues. CDR3 in DNA: TGTGCCAGCAGTTTAGCCCAGTTCTACAATGAGCAGTTCTTC. Amino acid sequence: CASSLAQFYNEQFF.